This T cell receptor (beta chain) comes out of a study of shared clonotypes between healthy human individuals. Broader study findings: The study sampled only blood, and tissue repertoires likely differ.

Per the original methods: There were no quality scores in the junction-only immunoSEQ sequences, so filtering differed. The assay was immunoSEQ multiplex PCR, and TCRdb's table has in-frame clones only and misses some. The V and J calls and clone size come from that table; D and trimming were worked out from the DNA. Here the sample spans 450,000 or so clones, 60% to 80% being singletons. CDR3 length: 15 amino acids. The ends were cut back, 6 bases at V and 0 bases at J, with 17 bases in the middle. CDR1 SQVTM and CDR2 ANQGSEA come from the germline V gene. Notes on this clone: The antigen remains unidentified.

When samples were unsorted, around 83 million PBMCs were used for genomic DNA. Input material: PBMCs. The rearrangement uses TRBV29-1 and TRBJ2-5; D is undetermined. The receptor's source is a middle-aged woman in good health. Some clones in this sample may be carry-over from other donors' samples. For the CDR3, the DNA is TGCAGCGTGGGAAGTAGTTCACGTAACCAAGAGACCCAGTACTTC. This gives the protein CSVGSSSRNQETQYF.